This T cell receptor beta chain was sequenced in a study of Ad26.COV2.S vaccination and SARS-CoV-2 variants. This sample's treatment: some 20 received Ad26.COV2.S at low or high dose, single or two shots; about five received placebo; per-sample allocation not given. Collection of the samples took place on day 63 after the first injection of vaccine or placebo. In its sample, this clone was seen once. Germline V lookup: CDR1 MDHEN, CDR2 SYDVKM. V was clipped by 6 bases and J by 10 bases; unmatched bases: 14. CDR3 length equals 14 residues. The table came from immunoSEQ multiplex PCR; TCRdb's copy has only in-frame clones and leaves some out. The profile shows about 400,000 clones, about 91% of them singletons.

The chain uses TRBV28 and TRBJ1-1; TRBD1 matches at 7 bases. This specimen was peripheral blood, taken in a trial of Ad26.COV2.S vaccine versus placebo. The clonotype originates from a person between 18 and 60 years old who received the Ad26.COV2.S COVID-19 vaccine or a placebo. The CDR3 reads CASSPRGQDPRAFF. CDR3 sequence (DNA): TGTGCCAGCAGCCCAAGGGGGCAGGACCCGAGAGCTTTCTTT.